This T cell receptor (beta chain) is from a study of cytomegalovirus exposure and HLA in healthy donors. The PCR contained 60 Vbeta and 13 Jbeta primers. This table comes from immunoSEQ multiplex PCR, and its TCRdb copy is limited to in-frame clones, with some not included. The sample consists of over 100,000 clones, nearly 75% of them appearing once. The table lists this clone with a count of one. This CDR3 has 14 residues. V dropped 5 bases and J dropped 5 bases, with 15 bases sitting between them. Germline lookup yields CDR1 SGHTA and CDR2 FQGNSA. The sample taken for sequencing was PBMCs. The TCR sequence derives from a young man in good health and CMV-seropositive. The rearrangement links TRBV7-2 to TRBJ2-5; a weak D match, TRBD2 (5 bases). The CDR3 sequence: CASSISTNGETQYF. CDR3 DNA sequence: TGTGCCAGCAGCATATCGACTAACGGGGAGACCCAGTACTTC.